Below, 10 T cell receptor beta chains from the same sample are listed, as sequenced in a study of T cell responses to AZD1222 COVID-19 vaccine. Assay: immunoSEQ multiplex PCR; the TCRdb copy retains only in-frame clones and omits some. The sample has about 85,000 clones, 80% to 90% seen once. Source: peripheral blood, taken on day 0 of AZD1222 vaccination. Every receptor here comes from an adult in good health.

The chain couples TRBV18 to TRBJ1-3; D uncertain. Trimming removed 2 bases at V and 0 bases at J, with 2 bases between. Germline CDR1 is KGHSH and CDR2 is LQKENI. This CDR3 has 13 amino acids. The CDR3 DNA reads TGTGCCAGCTCACCAGACTCTGGAAACACCATATATTTT. This sequence encodes CASSPDSGNTIYF.

The chain employs TRBV19 and TRBJ1-2; D might be TRBD1 (6 bases). CDR3 length: 14 amino acids. With 3 bases removed from V and 4 bases from J, the gap between germline ends came to 12 bases. Germline CDR1 LNHDA, CDR2 SQIVND (reference sequence). The CDR3 DNA is TGTGCCAGTAGTATTGGACAGATATCCTATGGCTACACCTTC. Residues: CASSIGQISYGYTF.

J is TRBJ2-3 and V is TRBV7-9; the match to TRBD2 covers 11 bases. The CDR3 sequence is 15 residues long. The ends lost 6 bases at V and 2 bases at J; junction bases unmatched: 4. The germline V gene encodes CDR1 SEHNR and CDR2 FQNEAQ (reference sequence). CDR3 residues: CASRELAGATDTQYF. For the CDR3, the DNA is TGTGCCAGCAGAGAACTAGCGGGGGCCACAGATACGCAGTATTTT.

The chain uses TRBV28 and TRBJ1-4, with a possible D match to TRBD1 (6 bases). Looked up from germline, CDR1 is MDHEN and CDR2 is SYDVKM. This CDR3 has 15 residues. The V end was cut by 6 bases, the J end by 6 bases, with 17 bases between. The CDR3 DNA is TGTGCCAGCAGGGAGGGGGGACATAGAGATGAAAAACTGTTTTTT. Its protein is CASREGGHRDEKLFF.

The chain carries TRBV4-2 and TRBJ1-1; D possibly corresponds to TRBD1 (5 bases). V was shortened by 2 bases and J by 13 bases, with 23 bases between the two germline ends. Germline CDR1 and CDR2: LGHNA and YNFKEQ. The length of the CDR3 is 15 residues. The chain's CDR3 is CASSQPLQAPQGIFF. DNA of the CDR3: TGTGCCAGCAGCCAACCACTTCAGGCACCGCAGGGTATTTTCTTT.

The J gene is TRBJ1-2, the V gene TRBV20-1; a weak D match, TRBD1 (5 bases). V lost 3 bases, J lost 8 bases, and 10 bases lay in between. The CDR3 loop spans 11 amino acids. The germline gives CDR1 DFQATT, CDR2 SNEGSKA (reference sequence). The CDR3 nucleotides read TGCAGTGCTAGGGACATCGTAGGCTACACCTTC. Residues: CSARDIVGYTF.

The gene calls are TRBV19 and TRBJ2-3; TRBD2 agrees at 8 bases. CDR3 size: 20 residues. Germline CDR1 LNHDA, CDR2 SQIVND (reference sequence). Losses at the gene ends were 3 bases for V and 3 bases for J; bases not matched to a gene: 20. The CDR3 is CASSIKVQLASGFGTDTQYF. The CDR3 DNA sequence: TGTGCCAGTAGTATTAAAGTCCAATTGGCTAGCGGGTTCGGAACAGATACGCAGTATTTT.

The rearrangement links TRBV6-5 to TRBJ1-1; D ambiguous. The V and J ends lost 4 bases and 0 bases respectively, with 6 bases between them. The CDR3 spans 13 residues. Per germline, CDR1 MNHEY and CDR2 SVGAGI. CDR3 amino acids: CASSFWMNTEAFF. The CDR3 DNA sequence: TGTGCCAGCAGTTTCTGGATGAACACTGAAGCTTTCTTT.

This chain joins TRBV2 and TRBJ1-5; D remains unclear. The CDR3 is 13 amino acids. V dropped 8 bases and J dropped 4 bases, with 12 bases sitting between them. CDR1 SNHLY and CDR2 FYNNEI come from the germline V gene. In nucleotides, the CDR3 is TGTGCCAGCTCCTTTAGAGGGAATCAGCCCCAGCATTTT. Its protein product is CASSFRGNQPQHF. The full variable domain, with the rest looked up from reference TRBV2 and TRBJ1-5, is EPEVTQTPSHQVTQMGQEVILRCVPISNHLYFYWYRQILGQKVEFLVSFYNNEISEKSEIFDDQFSVERPDGSNFTLKIRSTKLEDSAMYFCASSFRGNQPQHFGDGTRLSIL.

This clone was found a few times. CDR3 nucleotides: TGTGCCAGCAGCTTATCATCCTGGGGGTCGACTAATGAAAAACTGTTTTTT. The encoded protein is CASSLSSWGSTNEKLFF. The chain is built from TRBV7-2 and TRBJ1-4, with a possible D match to TRBD1 (5 bases). V was cut by 2 bases and J by 2 bases, with 15 bases left in between. This CDR3 is 17 amino acids long. CDR1 SGHTA and CDR2 FQGNSA come from the germline V gene.